A selection of T cell receptor beta chains follows, all from one sample in a study of T-cell reconstitution after alpha-beta-depleted transplantation in children. TCRdb reanalysed the PCR reads using MiXCR and keeps one entry per CDR3 protein. The sample has approximately 400,000 distinct CDR3 sequences, about 17% seen once. Source: PBMCs, mostly from graft donor cells, taken 360 days after TCRalphabeta/CD19-depleted stem cell transplant. The receptors derive from a boy younger than two who had a stem cell transplant for Wiskott-Aldrich syndrome, so the T cells may come from the graft donor. Each CDR3 is given with its conserved first and last residue. D genes are given only for firm matches. A clone size is listed for some rows: how often the clone was seen (once, few, many), or a class if it is expanded.

V gene	clone size	D gene	J gene	CDR3 DNA	CDR3 protein
TRBV30	.	.	TRBJ2-2	TGTGCCTGGACGTCCGGGAGATGGACCGGGGAGCTGTTTTTT	CAWTSGRWTGELFF
TRBV10-3	few	.	TRBJ1-5	TGTGCCATCAGTGAGTCGAAGGGGAATCAGCCCCAGCATTTT	CAISESKGNQPQHF
TRBV12-3/TRBV12-4	.	TRBD1	TRBJ2-3	TGTGCCGTTAGGGGACAGGTCACAGATACGCAGTATTTT	CAVRGQVTDTQYF
TRBV12-3/TRBV12-4	.	.	TRBJ1-1	TGTGCCAGCAGTTGTCCCCCACCAGGTCCTAGTGAAGCTTTCTTT	CASSCPPPGPSEAFF
TRBV24-1	.	.	TRBJ2-1	TGTGCCACCAGTGATTCGGGGGCCGGTCGGGATGAGCAGTTCTTC	CATSDSGAGRDEQFF
TRBV7-6	few	.	TRBJ2-7	TGTGCCAGCAGCTTAGGACAGCCAGCGGAGCAGTACTTC	CASSLGQPAEQYF
TRBV20-1	.	.	TRBJ2-1	TGCAGTGCGCGGGACTTCCAGGGGTCCTACAATGAGCAGTTCTTC	CSARDFQGSYNEQFF
TRBV5-1	.	.	TRBJ2-3	TGCGCCAGCAGCCCGGAGGTAGCCACAGATACGCAGTATTTT	CASSPEVATDTQYF
TRBV12-3/TRBV12-4	.	.	TRBJ2-2	TGTGCCAGCAGTTTGCATGGTTGGACCGGGGAGCTGTTTTTT	CASSLHGWTGELFF
TRBV20-1	.	TRBD1	TRBJ2-4	TGCAGTGCCACGTCCGGGACAGCCCAGTGGATTCAGTACTTC	CSATSGTAQWIQYF
TRBV7-6	few	TRBD2	TRBJ2-1	TGTGCCAGCAGCGTTATACTAGCGGGAGGAGGTGAGCAGTTCTTC	CASSVILAGGGEQFF
TRBV4-1	.	TRBD1	TRBJ2-7	TGCGCCAGCAGCCAAGAGTCAGCGACAGGGCGTTCCTACGAGCAGTACTTC	CASSQESATGRSYEQYF
TRBV7-6	few	.	TRBJ2-7	TGTGCCAGCAGCCTCGCGGCCCTGGTTGCGGAGCAGTACTTC	CASSLAALVAEQYF
TRBV7-8	.	TRBD1	TRBJ1-4	TGTGCCAGCAGCTCCTGGACAGGGGAAAAACTGTTTTTT	CASSSWTGEKLFF
TRBV4-3	few	TRBD1	TRBJ2-3	TGCGCCAGCAGCCAAGGCGTCACAGGGGGGAAAGATACGCAGTATTTT	CASSQGVTGGKDTQYF
TRBV29-1	few	TRBD2	TRBJ2-5	TGCAGCGTATCGACTAGCGTCGAGACCCAGTACTTC	CSVSTSVETQYF
TRBV5-1	.	TRBD1	TRBJ2-7	TGCGCCAGCAGCTTGCAACAGGGGGTATCCGAGCAGTACTTC	CASSLQQGVSEQYF
TRBV3-1	few	.	TRBJ2-7	TGTGCCAGCAGTCAGTTCCCTTCAGGCTCTCCCTACGAGCAGTACTTC	CASSQFPSGSPYEQYF
TRBV4-1	few	.	TRBJ2-1	TGCGCCAGCAGCCCAGGACAGCCCTCCTACAATGAGCAGTTCTTC	CASSPGQPSYNEQFF
TRBV6-1	few	.	TRBJ2-7	TGTGCCAGCAGTATTTCGACGAGGAACGGCTACGAGCAGTACTTC	CASSISTRNGYEQYF
TRBV7-6	.	.	TRBJ2-5	TGTGCCAGCAGCTTAGACAAGGACACACAAGAGACCCAGTACTTC	CASSLDKDTQETQYF
TRBV6-2/TRBV6-3	few	.	TRBJ1-2	TGTGCCAGCAGTTACTCGCCACAGCACTATGGCTACACCTTC	CASSYSPQHYGYTF
TRBV6-2/TRBV6-3	.	.	TRBJ2-7	TGTGCCAGCAGGAGACATGTCCGGGACAACTACGAGCAGTACTTC	CASRRHVRDNYEQYF
TRBV12-3/TRBV12-4	.	.	TRBJ1-1	TGTGCCAGCAGTTTCGTAGGGTTCACTGAAGCTTTCTTT	CASSFVGFTEAFF
TRBV20-1	.	.	TRBJ2-1	TGCAGTGCTAGAGATGACGGGAGCCCTCCCTACAATGAGCAGTTCTTC	CSARDDGSPPYNEQFF
TRBV9	few	.	TRBJ2-1	TGTGCCAGCAGCGAAGACGGGGCCTACAATGAGCAGTTCTTC	CASSEDGAYNEQFF
TRBV20-1	few	.	TRBJ2-7	TGCAGTGCTTACGGGACAATCTACGAGCAGTACTTC	CSAYGTIYEQYF
TRBV11-2	.	.	TRBJ2-3	TGTGCCAGCAGCTCCTTGGGGGGTGTTGGAGATACGCAGTATTTT	CASSSLGGVGDTQYF
TRBV28	few	.	TRBJ2-3	TGTGCCAGCAGTTTCTTAGGAGACCGCACAGATACGCAGTATTTT	CASSFLGDRTDTQYF
TRBV24-1	.	TRBD2	TRBJ2-1	TGTGCCACCAGTGATCCTCTAGCGGGGGGCTACAATGAGCAGTTCTTC	CATSDPLAGGYNEQFF
TRBV29-1	.	.	TRBJ1-2	TGCAGCGTTACTAATCGACAAAGGGCTAACTATGGCTACACCTTC	CSVTNRQRANYGYTF
TRBV20-1	few	TRBD1	TRBJ2-7	TGCAGTGCTCTTCAACGGGACAGGGGACCTTACGAGCAGTACTTC	CSALQRDRGPYEQYF
TRBV24-1	.	TRBD2	TRBJ2-7	TGTGCCACCAGTGACCAGGGCGGGGGCTACGAGCAGTACTTC	CATSDQGGGYEQYF
TRBV10-3	few	.	TRBJ2-7	TGTGCCATCAGTGACCCGTTATCCGAGCAGTACTTC	CAISDPLSEQYF
TRBV3-1	few	.	TRBJ2-1	TGTGCCAGCAGCCAGGCCGGGACCGGGGTGGGCAATGAGCAGTTCTTC	CASSQAGTGVGNEQFF
TRBV4-1	.	.	TRBJ2-2	TGCGCCAGCAGCCAAGAAAACACTCCTACCGGGGAGCTGTTTTTT	CASSQENTPTGELFF
TRBV12-3/TRBV12-4	.	.	TRBJ1-2	TGTGCCAGCAGTCCAGACTCCTTCTATGGCTACACCTTC	CASSPDSFYGYTF
TRBV12-3/TRBV12-4	many	.	TRBJ2-3	TGTGCCAGCAGCCCCGTGCTCCCTAGCCTCACAGATACGCAGTATTTT	CASSPVLPSLTDTQYF
TRBV5-1	.	.	TRBJ2-7	TGCGCCAGCAGCCCAGCGAATACAGCCTACGAGCAGTACTTC	CASSPANTAYEQYF
TRBV5-1	.	TRBD2	TRBJ2-7	TGCGCCAGCAACTTGGGGGCGGGGACTAGCCCTAGGGAGCAGTACTTC	CASNLGAGTSPREQYF
TRBV7-2	.	.	TRBJ1-2	TGTGCCAGCAGCTTAGCCGGCGGGGGTTACGGCTACACCTTC	CASSLAGGGYGYTF
TRBV11-2	few	.	TRBJ2-1	TGTGCCAGCAGCTTACCCCCCGGGAGAGGGGGGGCGAGGACGTACAATGAGCAGTTCTTC	CASSLPPGRGGARTYNEQFF
TRBV5-1	.	.	TRBJ2-7	TGCGCCAGCAGCCTTTTGGACACCTACGAGCAGTACTTC	CASSLLDTYEQYF
TRBV3-1	once	TRBD1	TRBJ2-6	TGTACCAGCAGTCTCTACAGGGGGCTCCTCTCTGGGGCCAACGTCCTGACTTTC	CTSSLYRGLLSGANVLTF
TRBV5-1	many	.	TRBJ1-1	TGCGCCAGCAGCTTGGTCACAGGAGGAACTGAAGCTTTCTTT	CASSLVTGGTEAFF
TRBV29-1	few	TRBD1	TRBJ2-7	TGCAGCGTTGGCCGGGACAGGGGTTACGAGCAGTACTTC	CSVGRDRGYEQYF
TRBV6-2/TRBV6-3	.	.	TRBJ2-5	TGTGCCAGCAGTTACTCGATAGAGATCGGCGAGACCCAGTACTTC	CASSYSIEIGETQYF
TRBV6-2/TRBV6-3	few	TRBD2	TRBJ2-1	TGTGCCAGCAGTTACAAGGTTGGGACTAGCGGGGGAAGCTCCTACAATGAGCAGTTCTTC	CASSYKVGTSGGSSYNEQFF
TRBV7-9	.	.	TRBJ2-6	TGTGCCAGCAGCTTAGCTCTCGCTGGGGCCAACGTCCTGACTTTC	CASSLALAGANVLTF